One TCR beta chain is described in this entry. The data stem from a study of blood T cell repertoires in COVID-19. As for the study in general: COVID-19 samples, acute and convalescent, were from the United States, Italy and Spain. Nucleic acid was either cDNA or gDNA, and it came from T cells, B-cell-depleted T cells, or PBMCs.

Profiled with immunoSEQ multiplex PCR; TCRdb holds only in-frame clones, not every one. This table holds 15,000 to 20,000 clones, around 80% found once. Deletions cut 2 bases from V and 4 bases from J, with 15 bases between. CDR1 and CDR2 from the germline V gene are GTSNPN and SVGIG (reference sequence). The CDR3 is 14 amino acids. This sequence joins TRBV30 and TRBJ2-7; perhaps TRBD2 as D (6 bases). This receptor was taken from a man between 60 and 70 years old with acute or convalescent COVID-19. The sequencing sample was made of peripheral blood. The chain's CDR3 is CAWSTGTQAYEQYF. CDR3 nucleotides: TGTGCCTGGAGTACCGGGACTCAGGCTTACGAGCAGTACTTC.